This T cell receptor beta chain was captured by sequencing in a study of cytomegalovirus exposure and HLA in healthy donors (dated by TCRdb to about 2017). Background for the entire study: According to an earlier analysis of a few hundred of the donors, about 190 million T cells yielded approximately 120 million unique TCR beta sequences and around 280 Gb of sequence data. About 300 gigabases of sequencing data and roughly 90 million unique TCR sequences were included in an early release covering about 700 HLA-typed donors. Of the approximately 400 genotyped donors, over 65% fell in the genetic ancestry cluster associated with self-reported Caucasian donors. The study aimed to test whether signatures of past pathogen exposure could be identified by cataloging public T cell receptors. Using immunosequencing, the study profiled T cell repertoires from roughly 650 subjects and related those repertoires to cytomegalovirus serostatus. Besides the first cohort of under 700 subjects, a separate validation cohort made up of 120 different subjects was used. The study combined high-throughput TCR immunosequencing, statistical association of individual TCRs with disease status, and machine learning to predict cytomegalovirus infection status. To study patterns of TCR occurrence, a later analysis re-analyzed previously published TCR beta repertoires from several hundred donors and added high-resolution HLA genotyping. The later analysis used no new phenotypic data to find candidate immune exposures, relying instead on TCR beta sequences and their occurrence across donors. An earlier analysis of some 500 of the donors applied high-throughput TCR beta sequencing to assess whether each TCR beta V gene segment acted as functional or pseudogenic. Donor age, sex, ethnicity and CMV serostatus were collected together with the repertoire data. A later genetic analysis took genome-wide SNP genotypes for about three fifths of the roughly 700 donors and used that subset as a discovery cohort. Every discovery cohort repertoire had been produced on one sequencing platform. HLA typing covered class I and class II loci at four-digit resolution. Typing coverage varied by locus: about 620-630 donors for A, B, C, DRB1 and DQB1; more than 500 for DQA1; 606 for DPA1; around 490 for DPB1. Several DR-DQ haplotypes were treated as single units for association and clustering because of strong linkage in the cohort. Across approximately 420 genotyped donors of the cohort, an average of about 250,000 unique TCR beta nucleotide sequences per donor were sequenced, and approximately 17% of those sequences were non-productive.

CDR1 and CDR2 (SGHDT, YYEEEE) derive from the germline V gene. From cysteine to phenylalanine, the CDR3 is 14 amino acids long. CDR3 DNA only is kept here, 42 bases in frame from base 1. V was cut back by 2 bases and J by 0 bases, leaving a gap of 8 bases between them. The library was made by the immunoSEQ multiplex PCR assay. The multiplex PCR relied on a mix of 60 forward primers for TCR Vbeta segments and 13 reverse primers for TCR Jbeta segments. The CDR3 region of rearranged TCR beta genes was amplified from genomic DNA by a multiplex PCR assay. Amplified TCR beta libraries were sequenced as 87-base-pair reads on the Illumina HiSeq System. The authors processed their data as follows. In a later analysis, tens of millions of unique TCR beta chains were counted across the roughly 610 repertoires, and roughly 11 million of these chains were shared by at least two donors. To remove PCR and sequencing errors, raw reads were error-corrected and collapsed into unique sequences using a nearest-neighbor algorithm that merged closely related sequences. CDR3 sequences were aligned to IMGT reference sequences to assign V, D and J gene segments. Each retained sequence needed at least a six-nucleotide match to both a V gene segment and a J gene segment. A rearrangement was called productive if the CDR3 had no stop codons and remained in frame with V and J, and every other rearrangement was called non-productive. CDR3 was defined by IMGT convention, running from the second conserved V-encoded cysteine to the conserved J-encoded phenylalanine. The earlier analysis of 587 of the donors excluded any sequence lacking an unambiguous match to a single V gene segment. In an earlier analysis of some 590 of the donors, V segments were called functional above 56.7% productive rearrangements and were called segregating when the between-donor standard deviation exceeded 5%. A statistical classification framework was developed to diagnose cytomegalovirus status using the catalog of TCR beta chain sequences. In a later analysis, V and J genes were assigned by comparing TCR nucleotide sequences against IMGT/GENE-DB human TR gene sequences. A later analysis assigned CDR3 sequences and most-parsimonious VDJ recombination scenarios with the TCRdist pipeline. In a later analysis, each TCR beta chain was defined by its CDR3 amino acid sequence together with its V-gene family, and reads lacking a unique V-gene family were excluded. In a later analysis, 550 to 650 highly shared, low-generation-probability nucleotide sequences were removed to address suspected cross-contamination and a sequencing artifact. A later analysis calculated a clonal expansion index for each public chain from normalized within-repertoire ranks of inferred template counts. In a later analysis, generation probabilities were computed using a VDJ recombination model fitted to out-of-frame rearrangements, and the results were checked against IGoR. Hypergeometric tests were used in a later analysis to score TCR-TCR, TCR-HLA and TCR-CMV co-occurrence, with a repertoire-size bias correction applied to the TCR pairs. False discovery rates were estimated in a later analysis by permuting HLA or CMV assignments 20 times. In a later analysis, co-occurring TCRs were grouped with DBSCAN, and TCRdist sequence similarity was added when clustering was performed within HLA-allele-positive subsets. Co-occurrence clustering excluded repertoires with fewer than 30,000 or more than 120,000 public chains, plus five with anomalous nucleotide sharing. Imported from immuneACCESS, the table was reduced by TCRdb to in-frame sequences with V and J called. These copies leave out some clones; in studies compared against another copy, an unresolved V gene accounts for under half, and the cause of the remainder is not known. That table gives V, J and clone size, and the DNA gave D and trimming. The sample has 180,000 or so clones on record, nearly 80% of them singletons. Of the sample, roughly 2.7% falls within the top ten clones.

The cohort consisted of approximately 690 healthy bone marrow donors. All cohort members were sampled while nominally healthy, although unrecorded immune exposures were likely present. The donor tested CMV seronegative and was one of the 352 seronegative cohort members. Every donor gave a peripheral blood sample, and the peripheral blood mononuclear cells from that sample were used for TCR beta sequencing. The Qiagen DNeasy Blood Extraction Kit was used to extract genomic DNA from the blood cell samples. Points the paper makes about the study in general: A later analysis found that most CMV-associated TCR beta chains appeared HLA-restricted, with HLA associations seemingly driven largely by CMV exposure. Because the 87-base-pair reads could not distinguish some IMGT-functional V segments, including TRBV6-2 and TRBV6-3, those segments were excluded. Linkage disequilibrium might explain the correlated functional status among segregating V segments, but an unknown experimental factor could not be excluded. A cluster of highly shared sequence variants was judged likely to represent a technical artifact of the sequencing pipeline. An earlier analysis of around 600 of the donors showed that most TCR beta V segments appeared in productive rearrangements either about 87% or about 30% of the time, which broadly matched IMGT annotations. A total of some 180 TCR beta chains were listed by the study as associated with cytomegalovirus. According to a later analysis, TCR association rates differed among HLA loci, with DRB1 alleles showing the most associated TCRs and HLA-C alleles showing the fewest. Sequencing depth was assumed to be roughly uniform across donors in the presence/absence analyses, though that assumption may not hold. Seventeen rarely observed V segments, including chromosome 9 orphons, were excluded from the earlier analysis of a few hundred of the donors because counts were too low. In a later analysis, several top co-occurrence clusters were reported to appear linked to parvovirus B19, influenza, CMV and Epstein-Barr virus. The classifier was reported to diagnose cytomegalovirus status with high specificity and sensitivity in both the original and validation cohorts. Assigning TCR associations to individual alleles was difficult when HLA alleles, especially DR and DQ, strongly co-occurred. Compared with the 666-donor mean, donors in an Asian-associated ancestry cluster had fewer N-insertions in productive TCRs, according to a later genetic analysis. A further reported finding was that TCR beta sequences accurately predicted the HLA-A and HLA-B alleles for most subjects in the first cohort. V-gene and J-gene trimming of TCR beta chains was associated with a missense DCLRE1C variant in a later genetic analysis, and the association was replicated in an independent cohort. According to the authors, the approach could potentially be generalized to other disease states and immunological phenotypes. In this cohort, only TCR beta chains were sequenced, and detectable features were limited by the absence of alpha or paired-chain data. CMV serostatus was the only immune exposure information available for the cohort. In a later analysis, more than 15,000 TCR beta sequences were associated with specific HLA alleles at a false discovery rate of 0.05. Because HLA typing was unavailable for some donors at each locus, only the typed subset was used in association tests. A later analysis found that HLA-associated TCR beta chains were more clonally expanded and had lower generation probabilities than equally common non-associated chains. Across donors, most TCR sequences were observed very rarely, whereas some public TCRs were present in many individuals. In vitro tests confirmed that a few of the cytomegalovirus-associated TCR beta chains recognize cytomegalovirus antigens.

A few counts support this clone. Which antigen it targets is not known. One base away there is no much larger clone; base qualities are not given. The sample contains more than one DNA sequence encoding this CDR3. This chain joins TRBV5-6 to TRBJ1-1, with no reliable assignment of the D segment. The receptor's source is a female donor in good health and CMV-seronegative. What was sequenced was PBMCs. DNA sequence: TGTGCCAGCAGCTTCGGTCTCGTGAACACTGAAGCTTTCTTT. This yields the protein CASSFGLVNTEAFF. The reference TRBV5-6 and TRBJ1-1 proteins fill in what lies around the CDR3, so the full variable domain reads DAGVTQSPTHLIKTRGQQVTLRCSPKSGHDTVSWYQQALGQGPQFIFQYYEEEERQRGNFPDRFSGHQFPNYSSELNVNALLLGDSALYLCASSFGLVNTEAFFGQGTRLTVV.